Each of the 26 T cell receptor beta chains below was sequenced from the same sample in a study of T cell repertoires in cytomegalovirus infection. TCRdb re-analysed the reads in MiXCR, keeping a single row per CDR3 protein. Of some 130,000 distinct CDR3 sequences listed, about 24% are singletons. These TCRs' antigens remain unknown. The sample was PBMCs, sequenced either directly or after in vitro stimulation (not recorded which). The receptors were gathered from a human donor in good health (CMV status not recorded). Some clones in this sample may be carry-over from other donors' samples.

The genes are TRBV29-1 and TRBJ1-1, with TRBD1 as a possible D gene (6 bases). The CDR3 is made up of 11 amino acids. V lost 5 bases and J 7 bases, leaving 11 bases between the germline ends. The germline CDR1 and CDR2 sequences are SQVTM and ANQGSEA. The CDR3 reads CSVLTGNEAFF. The CDR3 DNA reads as TGCAGCGTTCTCACAGGGAATGAAGCTTTCTTT.

This sequence joins TRBV6-5 and TRBJ2-4; 11 nucleotides line up with TRBD1. The trim removed 2 bases at V and 6 bases at J, leaving 3 bases unmatched. Germline V CDR1 and CDR2: MNHEY, SVGAGI. The CDR3 sequence is 15 residues long. CDR3 bases: TGTGCCAGCAGTTACACCGGGACAGGGGGAAACATTCAGTACTTC. This encodes CASSYTGTGGNIQYF.

The chain carries TRBV10-1 and TRBJ2-3; D may be TRBD2 (6 bases). Trimming removed 3 bases from V and 4 bases from J, with 14 bases in between. CDR3 length equals 15 residues. The germline gives CDR1 WNHNN, CDR2 SYGVQD (reference sequence). CDR3 nucleotides: TGCGCCAGCAGTGATGCTGTGGGGGGTGCAGATACGCAGTATTTT. This sequence encodes CASSDAVGGADTQYF.

V is TRBV7-4 and J is TRBJ2-1; D ambiguous. Germline V gene lookup returns CDR1 SGHVT and CDR2 SQSDAQ. The CDR3 extends over 15 amino acids. The V end lost 5 bases, the J end lost 4 bases, and 15 bases lay between the germline ends. CDR3 protein: CASSKHRAKYNEQFF. DNA of the CDR3: TGTGCCAGCAGCAAACACCGTGCCAAATACAATGAGCAGTTCTTC.

This clonotype appeared a few times. This rearrangement joins TRBV19 to TRBJ1-2; 10 bases agree with TRBD1. The junction had 15 bases not matched to a gene; V was cut back by 6 bases and J by 2 bases. The CDR3 sequence is 18 residues long. CDR1 is LNHDA and CDR2 is SQIVND in the germline V gene (reference sequence). This CDR3 reads CASSSPGGQGIMNYGYTF. In DNA, the CDR3 is TGTGCCAGTAGCTCCCCAGGGGGACAGGGGATCATGAACTATGGCTACACCTTC.

V and J are TRBV15 and TRBJ2-7; no clear D gene. CDR3 length: 17 residues. Per the germline V gene, CDR1 is LNHNV and CDR2 is YYDKDF (reference sequence). V was shortened by 1 base and J by 0 bases, with 16 bases between the two germline ends. The CDR3 DNA follows: TGTGCCACCAGCAGAGTTATTGGGCAGGAGAGCTCCTACGAGCAGTACTTC. This gives the protein CATSRVIGQESSYEQYF.

V gene TRBV4-3 combines with J gene TRBJ2-7; 11 bases line up with TRBD2. V dropped 3 bases and J dropped 2; count of bases not matched to a gene: 6. This CDR3 spans 16 amino acids. The germline V gene has CDR1 LGHNA and CDR2 YSLEER. This chain's CDR3 is CASSQGSGRGPYEQYF. CDR3 DNA: TGCGCCAGCAGCCAGGGTAGCGGGAGGGGTCCCTACGAGCAGTACTTC.

The chain joins TRBV18 to TRBJ1-3, with a possible D match to TRBD1 (5 bases). The CDR3 length is 16 residues. Per the germline V gene, CDR1 is KGHSH and CDR2 is LQKENI. Between the trimmed V and J ends, which lost 3 bases and 0 bases, there was a span of 12 bases. The CDR3 DNA is TGTGCCAGCTCACCTTCGACAGCCTTCTCTGGAAACACCATATATTTT. Translation: CASSPSTAFSGNTIYF.

The V gene is TRBV4-3, the J gene TRBJ2-7; no firm D call. Trimming removed 1 base at V and 6 bases at J, with 22 bases between. The germline V gene encodes CDR1 LGHNA and CDR2 YSLEER. This CDR3 has 17 residues. The DNA of the CDR3 is TGCGCCAGCAGCCAAGGGGCTGGCGACGTTTTTATTACCGAGCAGTACTTC. Its translation: CASSQGAGDVFITEQYF.

The rearrangement links TRBV2 to TRBJ2-3; D is undetermined. This CDR3 is 15 amino acids long. Trimming stripped 0 bases from V and 1 base from J, with 8 bases between. In germline, CDR1 is SNHLY, CDR2 FYNNEI. In DNA form, the CDR3 reads TGTGCCAGCAGTGAAGCGCTCCGAGGCACAGATACGCAGTATTTT. Translating it yields CASSEALRGTDTQYF. Full variable domain (remainder filled in from reference TRBV2 and TRBJ2-3): EPEVTQTPSHQVTQMGQEVILRCVPISNHLYFYWYRQILGQKVEFLVSFYNNEISEKSEIFDDQFSVERPDGSNFTLKIRSTKLEDSAMYFCASSEALRGTDTQYFGPGTRLTVL.

This clonotype was seen only a few times. The chain joins TRBV12-3 or TRBV12-4 to TRBJ1-1; 7 bases align to TRBD1. The CDR3 spans 14 residues. Germline trimming cut 1 base from V and 11 bases from J; bases unmatched to any gene: 10. This chain's CDR3 is CASSLGGLTGVAFF. The CDR3 DNA sequence: TGTGCCAGCAGTTTAGGAGGCCTTACAGGGGTGGCTTTCTTT.

V usage is TRBV5-4 and J usage is TRBJ2-3, with 7 positions matching TRBD2. With 3 bases clipped from V and 0 bases from J, the junction kept 4 bases outside the gene matches. The CDR3 is 15 residues long. Germline-derived CDR1 and CDR2 are SGHNT and YYREEE (reference sequence). Written as DNA, the CDR3 is TGTGCCAGCAGCTGGACTAGGGGAAGCACAGATACGCAGTATTTT. Its protein product is CASSWTRGSTDTQYF.

This clonotype was seen only once. This sequence joins TRBV3-1 and TRBJ2-2; unclear D gene. Trimming took 9 bases from V and 7 from J, leaving 6 bases between them. CDR1 LGHDT and CDR2 YNNKEL come from the germline V gene (reference sequence). This CDR3 contains 10 residues. The CDR3 spells CASWGGELFF. DNA for the CDR3: TGTGCCAGTTGGGGCGGGGAGCTGTTTTTT.

The V and J genes are TRBV9 and TRBJ2-3; D perhaps matches TRBD2 (6 bases). Trimming shortened V by 4 bases and J by 2 bases, and 11 bases separated the two germline ends. In germline, CDR1 is SGDLS, CDR2 YYNGEE. The CDR3 runs 14 residues. The CDR3 is CASSNSGNTDTQYF. The CDR3 DNA reads as TGTGCCAGCAGCAATAGCGGAAACACAGATACGCAGTATTTT. The full variable domain, its missing parts supplied by reference TRBV9 and TRBJ2-3, is DSGVTQTPKHLITATGQRVTLRCSPRSGDLSVYWYQQSLDQGLQFLIQYYNGEERAKGNILERFSAQQFPDLHSELNLSSLELGDSALYFCASSNSGNTDTQYFGPGTRLTVL.

This sequence joins TRBV11-2 and TRBJ2-7, with a weak D call TRBD1 (6 bases). Germline V gene sequence: CDR1 SGHAT, CDR2 FQNNGV. This CDR3 comprises 14 residues. V gave up 5 bases and J gave up 6 bases, with 17 bases separating them. CDR3 DNA sequence: TGTGCCAGCAGCCCAAACCACGTCAGGGGCGAGCAGTACTTC. It yields the protein CASSPNHVRGEQYF.

This sequence joins TRBV4-1 and TRBJ2-1, with D tentatively TRBD1 (6 bases). Looked up from germline, CDR1 is MGHRA and CDR2 is YSYEKL. CDR3 length: 17 amino acids. With 0 bases removed from V and 5 bases from J, the gap between germline ends came to 17 bases. Here the CDR3 reads CASSQDRDRWSNNEQFF. The CDR3 DNA sequence: TGCGCCAGCAGCCAAGATAGAGACAGGTGGAGTAACAATGAGCAGTTCTTC.

This clonotype was seen a handful of times. The chain recombines TRBV6-5 with TRBJ2-1; D may be TRBD1 (5 bases). Germline V gene lookup returns CDR1 MNHEY and CDR2 SVGAGI. The CDR3 consists of 17 residues. The V end was cut by 2 bases, the J end by 8 bases, with 22 bases between. The CDR3 coding sequence is TGTGCCAGCAGTTACGCAACCCTAAGGGGTTCTCTCGATGAGCAGTTCTTC. It specifies CASSYATLRGSLDEQFF.

The genes are TRBV4-2 and TRBJ2-2, with 10 positions matching TRBD1. CDR3 length: 20 residues. With V trimmed by 5 bases and J by 8 bases, 23 bases remained unmatched. Germline CDR1 is LGHNA and CDR2 is YNFKEQ. CDR3 in amino acids: CASSSTGTGVAGVRMGELFF. The CDR3 DNA is TGTGCCAGCAGCAGTACCGGGACAGGGGTCGCGGGGGTCAGAATGGGGGAGCTGTTTTTT.

The V and J genes are TRBV10-3 and TRBJ2-6, with TRBD1 matching over 8 bases. V gave up 4 bases and J gave up 0 bases; unmatched junction bases: 5. Germline lookup yields CDR1 ENHRY and CDR2 SYGVKD. This CDR3 is 17 amino acids long. The CDR3 here is CAISGTGMRSGANVLTF. The CDR3 coding sequence is TGTGCCATCAGTGGGACAGGGATGCGCTCTGGGGCCAACGTCCTGACTTTC.

The CDR3 protein is CASSNPEREVGETQYF. The CDR3 DNA follows: TGTGCCAGCAGCAACCCCGAGCGGGAGGTCGGTGAGACCCAGTACTTC. This sequence joins TRBV28 and TRBJ2-5, with TRBD2 matching over 9 bases. The CDR3 totals 16 residues. V dropped 6 bases and J dropped 5; count of bases not matched to a gene: 13. Looked up from germline, CDR1 is MDHEN and CDR2 is SYDVKM.

V usage is TRBV6-8 and J usage is TRBJ2-6; 8 nucleotides line up with TRBD1. Germline V gene lookup returns CDR1 MNHGY and CDR2 SAAAGT. The CDR3 spans 15 residues. J lost 4 bases, V lost 5 bases, and 4 bases had no gene match. The CDR3 region has the DNA TGTGCCAGCAGTGCGACAGGGGCGGGGGCCAACGTCCTGACTTTC. Amino acid sequence: CASSATGAGANVLTF.

This clonotype was seen only a few times. In DNA form, the CDR3 reads TGTGCCAGCAGTTTTCGCGGGAGCTTCCCAGATACGCAGTATTTT. It codes for CASSFRGSFPDTQYF. The genes are TRBV12-3 or TRBV12-4 and TRBJ2-3, with 7 bases matching TRBD2. There are 15 residues in the CDR3. V dropped 3 bases and J dropped 4; count of bases not matched to a gene: 7.

This clonotype was seen repeatedly, ten times or more. The chain is built from TRBV6-1 and TRBJ2-3, with 8 positions matching TRBD2. V gave up 5 bases and J gave up 4 bases; unmatched junction bases: 5. The CDR3 is 14 residues long. The germline V gene encodes CDR1 MNHNS and CDR2 SASEGT. The CDR3 DNA is TGTGCCAGCAGTTACAGCGGGAGTTCAGATACGCAGTATTTT. Encoded protein: CASSYSGSSDTQYF.

This clonotype was counted at least ten times. The CDR3 region has the DNA TGTGCCAGCAGCCGGGACAGAGATACGCAGTATTTT. Protein sequence: CASSRDRDTQYF. V gene TRBV7-2 combines with J gene TRBJ2-3, with 7 bases identical to TRBD1. CDR1 is SGHTA and CDR2 is FQGNSA in the germline V gene. V shed 5 bases, J shed 5 bases, and the junction held 1 base outside the gene matches. The CDR3 loop spans 12 amino acids.

This clonotype was recorded many times. The chain couples TRBV7-8 to TRBJ2-5, with D perhaps TRBD2 (5 bases). Germline V gene sequence: CDR1 SGHVS, CDR2 FQNEAQ. V dropped 5 bases and J dropped 1 base, with 11 bases sitting between them. CDR3 length: 14 amino acids. Here the CDR3 reads CASSPTSFQETQYF. CDR3 nucleotides: TGTGCCAGCAGCCCTACTAGTTTCCAAGAGACCCAGTACTTC.

This clonotype occurred a few times. The genes are TRBV9 and TRBJ2-1; 9 nucleotides line up with TRBD2. CDR3 size: 17 residues. Germline CDR1 reads SGDLS; CDR2 reads YYNGEE. The junction had 11 bases not matched to a gene; V was cut back by 2 bases and J by 5 bases. In DNA, the CDR3 is TGTGCCAGCAGCGTTGGGACTAGCCATGAGTCGGACAATGAGCAGTTCTTC. It codes for CASSVGTSHESDNEQFF.